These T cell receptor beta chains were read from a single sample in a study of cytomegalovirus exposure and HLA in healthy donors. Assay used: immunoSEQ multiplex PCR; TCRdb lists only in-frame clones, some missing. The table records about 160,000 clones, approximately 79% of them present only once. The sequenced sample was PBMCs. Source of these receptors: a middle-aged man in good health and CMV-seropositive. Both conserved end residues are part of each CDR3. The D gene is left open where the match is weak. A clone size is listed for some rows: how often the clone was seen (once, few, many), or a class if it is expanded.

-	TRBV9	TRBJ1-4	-	TGTGCCAGCAGCGTAGGAGGGACAACTAATGAAAAACTGTTTTTT	CASSVGGTTNEKLFF
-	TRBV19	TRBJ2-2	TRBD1	TGTGCCAGTACCCGCCCCGGGACAGATCTCACCGGGGAGCTGTTTTTT	CASTRPGTDLTGELFF
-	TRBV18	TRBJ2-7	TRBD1	TGTGCCAGCTCACCTTCGGGACAGGGGGCGGGGGAGCAGTACTTC	CASSPSGQGAGEQYF
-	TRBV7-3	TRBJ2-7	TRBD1	TGTGCCAGCAGCTTATTTGGGGGCCGGGACAGGGGCTCCTACGAGCAGTACTTC	CASSLFGGRDRGSYEQYF
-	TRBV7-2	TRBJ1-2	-	TGTGCCAGCAGCTTGGGGACAAGGACGTTCGATGGCTACACCTTC	CASSLGTRTFDGYTF
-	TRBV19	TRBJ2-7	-	TGTGCCAGTAGTCCTGGACAGAACTACGAGCAGTACTTC	CASSPGQNYEQYF
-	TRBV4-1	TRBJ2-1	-	TGCGCCAGCAGGTCTTATCCCGGGGATAGCTCCTACAATGAGCAGTTCTTC	CASRSYPGDSSYNEQFF
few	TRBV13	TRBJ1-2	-	TGTGCCAGCAGCTTAGGGTCCCCAGCTAACTATGGCTACACCTTC	CASSLGSPANYGYTF
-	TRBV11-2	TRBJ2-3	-	TGTGCCAGCAGCTTAGAGTGGGGCGCAGATACGCAGTATTTT	CASSLEWGADTQYF
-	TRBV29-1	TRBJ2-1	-	TGCAGCGTTGTCAGGGGGGCCGCGTCCTACAATGAGCAGTTCTTC	CSVVRGAASYNEQFF
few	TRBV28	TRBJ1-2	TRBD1	TGTGCCAGCAGTTCGCCAGGACAGGGCGATTTTGAAGGCTACACCTTC	CASSSPGQGDFEGYTF
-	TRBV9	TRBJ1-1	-	TGTGCCAGCAGCGTAGTGGGAGGGGCGAACACTGAAGCTTTCTTT	CASSVVGGANTEAFF
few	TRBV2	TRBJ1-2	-	TGTGCCAGCAGCTACTCACTAAACTATGGCTACACCTTC	CASSYSLNYGYTF
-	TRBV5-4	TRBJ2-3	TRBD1	TGTGCCAGCAGCTTACGGACAGGTAGCACAGATACGCAGTATTTT	CASSLRTGSTDTQYF
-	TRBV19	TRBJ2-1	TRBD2	TGTGCCAGTGACGGGGGGACCTACAATGAGCAGTTCTTC	CASDGGTYNEQFF
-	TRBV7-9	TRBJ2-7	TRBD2	TGTGCCAGCAGCTTTACGGGAGGATACGAGCAGTACTTC	CASSFTGGYEQYF
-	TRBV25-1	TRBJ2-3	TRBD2	TGTGCCAGCACCAAGAGCGGGGGGCCAACAGATACGCAGTATTTT	CASTKSGGPTDTQYF
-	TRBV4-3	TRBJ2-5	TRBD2	TGCGCCAGCAGCGGCCACGGGGGGGGGACCCAGTACTTC	CASSGHGGGTQYF
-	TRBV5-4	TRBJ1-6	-	TGTGCCAGCAGCTTGGCCGATTCACCCCTCCACTTT	CASSLADSPLHF
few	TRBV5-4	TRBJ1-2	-	TGTGCCAGCAGCTTGGACGGGAACTATGGCTACACCTTC	CASSLDGNYGYTF
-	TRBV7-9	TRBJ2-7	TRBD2	TGTGCCAGCAGAAATAGCGGGGGGATAAAACCCTACGAGCAGTACTTC	CASRNSGGIKPYEQYF
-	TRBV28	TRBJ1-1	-	TGTGCCAGCAGTTTAGACCAGGGTGGGAACACTGAAGCTTTCTTT	CASSLDQGGNTEAFF
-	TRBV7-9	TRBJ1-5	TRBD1	TGTGCCAGCAGCCACGGACAGGGAAACCAGCCCCAGCATTTT	CASSHGQGNQPQHF
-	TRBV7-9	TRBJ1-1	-	TGTGCCAGCAGCCCGCGTCACAGGGAGCAGCGTACTGAAGCTTTCTTT	CASSPRHREQRTEAFF
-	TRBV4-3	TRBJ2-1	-	TGCGCCAGCAGCCAAGATTTTGGCGGGGGACACTACAATGAGCAGTTCTTC	CASSQDFGGGHYNEQFF
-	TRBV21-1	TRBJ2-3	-	TGTGCCAGCAGCAACCAAGCGGGGGTTTCAGATACGCAGTATTTT	CASSNQAGVSDTQYF
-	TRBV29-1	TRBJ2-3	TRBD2	TGCAGCGTTGAAGGCCTAGCGGGGGCAGGAGTGGGCACAGATACGCAGTATTTT	CSVEGLAGAGVGTDTQYF
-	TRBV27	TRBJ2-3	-	TGTGCCAGCAGTTCGAGGGACTTGACAGATACGCAGTATTTT	CASSSRDLTDTQYF
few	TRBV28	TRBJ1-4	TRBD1	TGTGCCAGCAGCCGCGGGACAGTCTCCGCAACTAATGAAAAACTGTTTTTT	CASSRGTVSATNEKLFF
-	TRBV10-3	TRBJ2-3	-	TGTGCCATCACCGAAGGAGGGACAGATACGCAGTATTTT	CAITEGGTDTQYF
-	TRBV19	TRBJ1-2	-	TGTGCCAGTGTCGGTATAGGTGGCGGCAGTTCCTTC	CASVGIGGGSSF
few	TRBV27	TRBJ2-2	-	TGTGCCAGCACCTCGGGTGCCCCGGTGGGCACCGGGGAGCTGTTTTTT	CASTSGAPVGTGELFF
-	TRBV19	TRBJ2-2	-	TGTGCCACAAACAGGCCTAACACCGGGGAGCTGTTTTTT	CATNRPNTGELFF
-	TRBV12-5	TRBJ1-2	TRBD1	TGTGCTAGTGGTCCTGGACAGGGAGGTCGGGGCTACACCTTC	CASGPGQGGRGYTF
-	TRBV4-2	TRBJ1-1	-	TGTGCCAGCAGCCCAACACAGGCGTCGAACACTGAAGCTTTCTTT	CASSPTQASNTEAFF
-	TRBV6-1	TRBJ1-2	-	TGTGCCAGCAGGTCCTCCGGGACTTCAGGCTATGGCTACACCTTC	CASRSSGTSGYGYTF
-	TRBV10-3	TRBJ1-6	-	TGTGCCAGTAAGGAACAGGGTGGAGATTCACCCCTCCACTTT	CASKEQGGDSPLHF
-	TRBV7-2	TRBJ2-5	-	TGTGCCAGCAGCTTAGACTCCAACGGGGAGCAGTACTTC	CASSLDSNGEQYF
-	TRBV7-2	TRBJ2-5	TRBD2	TGTGCCAGCAGCCTAACTAGCGGGCGGAAGGAGACCCAGTACTTC	CASSLTSGRKETQYF
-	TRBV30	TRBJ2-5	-	TGTGCCTGGAGTGTACTAGGACGCCAAGAGACCCAGTACTTC	CAWSVLGRQETQYF
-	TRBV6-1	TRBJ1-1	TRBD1	TGTGCCAGCAGTCTAGGACAGGGGAAGTCTGAAGCTTTCTTT	CASSLGQGKSEAFF
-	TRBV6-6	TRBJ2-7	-	TGTGCCAGCAGTTACTCGAAGGGGAACTACGAGCAGTACTTC	CASSYSKGNYEQYF
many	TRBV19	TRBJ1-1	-	TGTGCCAGCAAACCTAGCACAGGGCCTGGGCGTGAAGCTTTCTTT	CASKPSTGPGREAFF
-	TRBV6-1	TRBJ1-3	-	TGTGCCAGCAGTGAAGAGGAGGACTCTGGAAACACCATATATTTT	CASSEEEDSGNTIYF
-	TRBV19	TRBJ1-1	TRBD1	TGTGCCACCCGAACAGGGGGGAGTGAAGCTTTCTTT	CATRTGGSEAFF
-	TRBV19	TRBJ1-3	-	TGTGCCAGTAGTGCGGACATCTCTGGAAACACCATATATTTT	CASSADISGNTIYF
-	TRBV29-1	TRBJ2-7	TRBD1	TGCAGCGTAAGACAGGGGGGGAACTACGAGCAGTACTTC	CSVRQGGNYEQYF
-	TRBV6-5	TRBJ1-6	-	TGTGCCAGCAGTTTCACAGGGAGCTCCTATAATTCACCCCTCCACTTT	CASSFTGSSYNSPLHF